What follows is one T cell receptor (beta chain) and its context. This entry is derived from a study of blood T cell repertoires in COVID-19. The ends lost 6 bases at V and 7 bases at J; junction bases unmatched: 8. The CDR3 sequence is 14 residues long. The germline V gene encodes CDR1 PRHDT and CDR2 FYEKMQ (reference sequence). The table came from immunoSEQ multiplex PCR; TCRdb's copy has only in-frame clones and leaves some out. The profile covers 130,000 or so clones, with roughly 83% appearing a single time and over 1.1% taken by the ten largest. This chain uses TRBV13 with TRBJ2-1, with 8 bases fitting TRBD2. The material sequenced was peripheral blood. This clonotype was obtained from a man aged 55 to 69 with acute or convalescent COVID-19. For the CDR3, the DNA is TGTGCCAGCAGATCACCACTAGCGGTAAATGAGCAGTTCTTC. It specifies CASRSPLAVNEQFF.